These 13 T cell receptor beta chains originate from one sample sequenced in a study of blood T cell repertoires in COVID-19. Method: immunoSEQ multiplex PCR; TCRdb's copy keeps in-frame clones and lacks some. The sample includes some 120,000 clones, almost 70% of them seen just once. Sequencing was carried out using peripheral blood. These receptors were taken from a woman aged 70-85 years with acute or convalescent COVID-19.

CDR3 coding DNA: TGTGCCAGCAGCTTAGGAGGAGGGATCTACAATGAGCAGTTCTTC. This codes for CASSLGGGIYNEQFF. This chain connects TRBV6-2 or TRBV6-3 to TRBJ2-1; a possible D gene is TRBD2 (6 bases). Per the germline V gene, CDR1 is MNHEY and CDR2 is SVGEGT. This CDR3 is 15 amino acids long. The V gene lost 6 bases and the J gene lost 3 bases, with 15 bases spanning the gap.

This clone was detected once. J is TRBJ1-4 and V is TRBV5-4; no reliable D call. Trimming pared 4 bases from V and 6 bases from J, leaving 16 bases between. The CDR3 consists of 15 residues. Looked up from germline, CDR1 is SGHNT and CDR2 is YYREEE (reference sequence). CDR3 coding DNA: TGTGCCAGCAGCCCCGGTCCGAGCCCCGATGAAAAACTGTTTTTT. Its protein product is CASSPGPSPDEKLFF.

This clone was seen more than once but under ten times. The chain carries TRBV6-2 or TRBV6-3 and TRBJ2-7, with 7 bases identical to TRBD1. This CDR3 spans 14 amino acids. Germline V CDR1 and CDR2: MNHEY, SVGEGT. The V segment lost 2 bases and the J segment 5 bases; nucleotides outside the gene matches: 6. CDR3 protein: CASSYQTGTNEQYF. CDR3 in DNA: TGTGCCAGCAGTTACCAGACAGGGACCAACGAGCAGTACTTC.

The J gene is TRBJ2-7, the V gene TRBV9; maybe TRBD2 (6 bases). Trimming stripped 4 bases from V and 0 bases from J, with 14 bases between. This CDR3 is built from 15 residues. CDR1 is SGDLS and CDR2 is YYNGEE in the germline V gene. CDR3: CASSPGSTSSYEQYF. CDR3 coding DNA: TGTGCCAGCAGCCCCGGTTCGACTAGCTCCTACGAGCAGTACTTC.

The chain uses TRBV6-6 and TRBJ1-4; no firm D call. The CDR3 spans 15 residues. From germline, CDR1 is MNHNY and CDR2 SVGAGI (reference sequence). V lost 6 bases to trimming and J lost 2 bases, with 13 bases between them. The CDR3 loop reads CASSPLGGTNEKLFF. Written as DNA, the CDR3 is TGTGCCAGCAGCCCACTAGGAGGTACTAATGAAAAACTGTTTTTT.

Here the CDR3 DNA reads TGTGCCAGCAGCCCGCAACTAGCGGGGGGAAACACCGGGGAGCTGTTTTTT. This codes for CASSPQLAGGNTGELFF. The genes are TRBV9 and TRBJ2-2; 12 bases are a match to TRBD2. The germline CDR1 and CDR2 sequences are SGDLS and YYNGEE. CDR3 length equals 17 residues. Trimming cost V 4 bases and J 2 bases; bases outside gene matches: 6. Full variable domain (remainder filled in from reference TRBV9 and TRBJ2-2): DSGVTQTPKHLITATGQRVTLRCSPRSGDLSVYWYQQSLDQGLQFLIQYYNGEERAKGNILERFSAQQFPDLHSELNLSSLELGDSALYFCASSPQLAGGNTGELFFGEGSRLTVL.

Notes on this clone: The sample contains more than one DNA sequence encoding this CDR3. The gene calls are TRBV6-5 and TRBJ1-4, with D possibly matching TRBD1 (5 bases). The length of the CDR3 is 15 residues. V lost 6 bases and J 8 bases, leaving 19 bases between the germline ends. Germline V gene data show CDR1 as MNHEY and CDR2 as SVGAGI. As DNA, the CDR3 is TGTGCCAGCAGCTCGACATTTACAACAGGAGAAAAACTGTTTTTT. This codes for CASSSTFTTGEKLFF.

The genes are TRBV11-2 and TRBJ1-3; D unclear. V was clipped by 5 bases and J by 0 bases, with 8 bases between them. This CDR3 is 14 amino acids long. The V gene's germline CDR1 is SGHAT and CDR2 FQNNGV. CDR3 sequence reads: CASSLGDSGNTIYF. Written as DNA, the CDR3 is TGTGCCAGCAGCCTCGGTGACTCTGGAAACACCATATATTTT.

On this clone itself: An end of the junction differs from the germline gene, which may be a read error. The chain couples TRBV24-1 to TRBJ1-2; TRBD1 aligns across 7 bases. This CDR3 has 14 amino acids. The germline V gene encodes CDR1 KGHDR and CDR2 SFDVKD. The CDR3 DNA reads as TGTGCCACCCGTGAGACAGGGCTACTCTATGGCTACACCTTC. Translated: CATRETGLLYGYTF.

This clone was seen only a few times. This sequence joins TRBV11-2 and TRBJ1-1, with a possible D match to TRBD1 (5 bases). Looked up from germline, CDR1 is SGHAT and CDR2 is FQNNGV. There are 12 residues in the CDR3. V lost 3 bases to trimming and J lost 3 bases, with 5 bases between them. CDR3 sequence: CASSLTDTEAFF. The CDR3 DNA sequence: TGTGCCAGCAGCTTGACAGACACTGAAGCTTTCTTT.

This clone has a handful of counts. The rearrangement joins TRBV20-1 to TRBJ1-3; D is uncertain. Per germline, CDR1 DFQATT and CDR2 SNEGSKA (reference sequence). This CDR3 comprises 13 residues. Trimming shortened V by 3 bases and J by 0 bases, and 6 bases separated the two germline ends. The CDR3 reads CSASSHSGNTIYF. CDR3 bases: TGCAGTGCTAGTAGCCACTCTGGAAACACCATATATTTT.

The chain employs TRBV20-1 and TRBJ2-5; tentative D call: TRBD2 (6 bases). Germline-derived CDR1 and CDR2 are DFQATT and SNEGSKA (reference sequence). The CDR3 contains 15 residues. Trimming took off 3 bases at V and 9 bases at J, with 23 bases between the two ends. The CDR3 here is CSASPRGGGPGAQYF. Here the CDR3 DNA reads TGCAGTGCTAGTCCTAGGGGCGGAGGGCCCGGGGCCCAGTACTTC.

The chain is built from TRBV7-2 and TRBJ2-7; TRBD2 agrees at 7 bases. The CDR3 covers 14 residues. Germline V gives CDR1 SGHTA, CDR2 FQGNSA. The V gene end was trimmed by 1 base and the J gene end by 2 bases; junction bases not matched to a gene: 2. CDR3 amino acids: CASSLDRGAYEQYF. In DNA, the CDR3 is TGTGCCAGCAGCTTAGATCGGGGGGCCTACGAGCAGTACTTC.